In its sample, the clone carrying this TCR beta chain was seen a few times. Its cognate antigen is unknown. Naive or memory CD4+ cells were cultured 1:1 with T cell-depleted PBMCs plus CEF. V dropped 2 bases and J dropped 0 bases, with 8 bases sitting between them. The germline V gene has CDR1 LGHDT and CDR2 YNNKEL (reference sequence). The CDR3 runs 15 residues. The source of the sample is a study of CD4 T cells in relation to SARS-CoV-2 and coronaviruses. Study at large: ViraFEST: approximately 10-day antigen culture of PBMCs, then TCR beta CDR3 sequencing.

Study findings and constraints: The assay detects memory recall responses, not culture-primed primary responses. No donor gave both pre-pandemic and post-infection samples.

Data came from immunoSEQ multiplex PCR; TCRdb stores just in-frame clones and leaves some out. This table has some 35,000 clones, approximately 86% appearing once. Source material: naive CD4+ T cells from PBMCs, cultured in vitro. As for subset: naive CD4+ T cells isolated by negative enrichment. This rearrangement joins TRBV3-1 (or the pseudogene TRBV3-2) to TRBJ1-3; D gene uncertain. The TCR originated in an adult with COVID-19. The DNA of the CDR3 is TGTGCCAGCAGCCAAAGGGCGATCTCTGGAAACACCATATATTTT. This gives the protein CASSQRAISGNTIYF.